This T cell receptor beta chain was sequenced in a study of tissue T cells after allogeneic stem cell transplantation. Germline V gives CDR1 SNHLY, CDR2 FYNGKV (reference sequence). The CDR3 is 14 residues long. The ends were cut back, 4 bases at V and 2 bases at J, with 10 bases in the middle. The time point: mouse harvest day 7 after allogeneic transplant. Tail vein injection delivered 10^7 T-cell-depleted bone marrow cells and 10^6 splenic CD5+ T cells. Details on this clone: Mouse germline and gene names are used. The read terminates 1 residue before the CDR3 end, so the remaining end is supplied by the germline J gene.

Assay used: immunoSEQ multiplex PCR; TCRdb lists only in-frame clones, some missing. The sample contains some 10,000 clones, less than 45% of which appear only once. Sequenced input: skin. This sequence joins TRBV3 and TRBJ2-5, with TRBD1 as a possible D gene (6 bases). The sequence derives from a female BALB/c mouse given C57BL/6 T cells with graft-versus-host disease after an allogeneic hematopoietic cell transplant. The sequenced CDR3 bases are TGTGCCAGCAGCTACCGGGACATCCAAGACACCCAGTAC. This encodes CASSYRDIQDTQY. The CDR3 as a whole reads CASSYRDIQDTQYF.